This T cell receptor beta chain appears in the sequencing data of a study of patients and donors after allogeneic stem cell transplantation. MiXCR, applied by TCRdb to the RT-PCR reads, yields one record per CDR3 protein. Here the sample spans approximately 250,000 distinct CDR3 sequences, 13% to 15% being singletons. J gave up 0 bases and V 1 base, and 4 bases lay outside the gene matches. The CDR3 extends over 18 amino acids. CDR1 and CDR2 from the germline V gene are SGHRS and YFSETQ. This clonotype came up a few times. Sequencing used blood, either unsorted or a sorted T cell fraction (not recorded which). This rearrangement joins TRBV5-1 to TRBJ2-6; TRBD1 matches at 10 bases. The sequence came from a human donor who was either an allogeneic HSCT recipient or a stem cell or donor lymphocyte infusion donor (not recorded which). It is not recorded whose cells these are; they may come from a transplant donor. CDR3 bases: TGCGCCAGCAGCTTGTGGGGGACAGGGGACTCTGGGGCCAACGTCCTGACTTTC. Amino acid sequence: CASSLWGTGDSGANVLTF.